This TCR beta chain originates from a study of blood T cell repertoires in COVID-19. Study summary: The United States, Italy and Spain supplied acute and convalescent COVID-19 samples. Nucleic acid was either cDNA or gDNA, and it came from T cells, B-cell-depleted T cells, or PBMCs.

The CDR3 extends over 14 amino acids. V gave up 3 bases and J gave up 6 bases, with 12 bases separating them. Germline CDR1 and CDR2: SGHTA and FQGNSA. Profiled with immunoSEQ multiplex PCR; TCRdb holds only in-frame clones, not every one. The sample contains about 45,000 clones, around 85% of which appear only once. A single count supports this clone. The chain is built from TRBV7-2 and TRBJ2-1; D possibly corresponds to TRBD1 (7 bases). The receptor was isolated from a woman older than 75 with acute or convalescent COVID-19. The material sequenced was peripheral blood. The CDR3 nucleotides are TGTGCCAGCAGCTTGCGGGACAGCATCAATGAGCAGTTCTTC. This sequence encodes CASSLRDSINEQFF.